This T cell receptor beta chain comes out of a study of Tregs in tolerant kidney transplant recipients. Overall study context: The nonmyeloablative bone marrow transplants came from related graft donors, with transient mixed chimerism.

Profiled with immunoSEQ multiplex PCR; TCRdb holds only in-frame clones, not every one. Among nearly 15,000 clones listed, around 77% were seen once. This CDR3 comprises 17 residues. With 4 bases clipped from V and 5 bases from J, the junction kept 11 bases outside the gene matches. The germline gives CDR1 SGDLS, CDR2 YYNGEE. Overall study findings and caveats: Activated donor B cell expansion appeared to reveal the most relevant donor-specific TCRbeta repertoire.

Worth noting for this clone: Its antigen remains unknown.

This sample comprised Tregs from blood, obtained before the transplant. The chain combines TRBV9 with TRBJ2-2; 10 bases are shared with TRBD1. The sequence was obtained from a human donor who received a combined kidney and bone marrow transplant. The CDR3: CASSTGRQGARTGELFF. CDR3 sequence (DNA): TGTGCCAGCAGCACCGGCCGACAGGGGGCGCGGACCGGGGAGCTGTTTTTT.